This T cell receptor (beta chain) came from a study of control samples from healthy donors and cancer patients. The V end lost 1 base, the J end lost 2 bases, and 12 bases lay between the germline ends. This CDR3 has 16 residues. The V gene's germline CDR1 is SGHTA and CDR2 FQGNSA. The protocol was immunoSEQ multiplex PCR, while the TCRdb copy is restricted to in-frame clones and leaves out a portion. The table lists around 70,000 clones, about 89% of them singletons. Sequencing used PBMCs. This sequence joins TRBV7-2 and TRBJ2-1, with D perhaps assigned TRBD1 or TRBD2 (5 bases each). The receptor's source is a woman aged 50 to 60 with colorectal cancer. The CDR3 region is CASSLVGTVTYNEQFF. The CDR3 DNA sequence: TGTGCCAGCAGCTTAGTTGGGACGGTCACCTACAATGAGCAGTTCTTC.